These 3 T cell receptor beta chains came from one sample sequenced in a study of Graves' ophthalmopathy and Graves' hyperthyroidism. Amplification of TCR beta CDR3 regions used RNA transcripts. First-round RT-PCR with HTBI primers preceded a second-round multiplex PCR. TCRdb reprocessed the multiplex PCR reads with MiXCR, giving one entry per CDR3 protein. The repertoire includes over 200,000 distinct CDR3 sequences, around 30% of them detected once, and around 9.8% sits in the top ten. The sample comprised peripheral blood. These receptors originate from a man between 50 and 59 years old with Graves' ophthalmopathy.

This chain links TRBV19 with TRBJ1-1, with a tentative D call TRBD1 (5 bases). Between the trimmed V and J ends, which lost 3 bases and 1 base, there was a span of 12 bases. Looked up from germline, CDR1 is LNHDA and CDR2 is SQIVND (reference sequence). The CDR3 runs to 15 residues. The CDR3 nucleotides are TGTGCCAGTAGTATTGACGGGGCTAAGAACACTGAAGCTTTCTTT. Residues: CASSIDGAKNTEAFF. Looking up the rest from reference TRBV19 and TRBJ1-1 gives the full variable domain: DGGITQSPKYLFRKEGQNVTLSCEQNLNHDAMYWYRQDPGQGLRLIYYSQIVNDFQKGDIAEGYSVSREKKESFPLTVTSAQKNPTAFYLCASSIDGAKNTEAFFGQGTRLTVV.

This clonotype was observed at least ten times. The chain has TRBV6-1 and TRBJ1-5, with TRBD1 matching over 8 bases. The CDR3 has 14 amino acids. The germline V gene has CDR1 MNHNS and CDR2 SASEGT. With V trimmed by 6 bases and J by 2 bases, 3 bases remained unmatched. The CDR3 loop is CASSETGGNQPQHF. In nucleotides, the CDR3 is TGTGCCAGCAGCGAGACAGGGGGCAATCAGCCCCAGCATTTT.

The rearrangement links TRBV7-2 to TRBJ2-5; 7 nucleotides match TRBD1. The junction had 11 bases not matched to a gene; V was cut back by 5 bases and J by 2 bases. The CDR3 spans 16 residues. CDR1 and CDR2 (germline): SGHTA, FQGNSA. The CDR3 DNA is TGTGCCAGCAGCCCCGACTCGGGACAGAGACAAGAGACCCAGTACTTC. Translating it yields CASSPDSGQRQETQYF.